The clone carrying this T cell receptor (beta chain) was counted once. This sample is part of a study of shared clonotypes between healthy human individuals. Genomic DNA of each subset was evenly split across several immunoSEQ plates. Assay used: immunoSEQ multiplex PCR; TCRdb lists only in-frame clones, some missing. The sample consists of 2 million to 2.5 million clones, more than 80% of them appearing once. The CDR3 spans 14 residues. V was clipped by 5 bases and J by 9 bases, with 19 bases between them. Germline CDR1 and CDR2: KGHSH and LQKENI. The clonotype comes from a man younger than 35 in good health. Some clones in this sample may be carry-over from other donors' samples. V is TRBV18 and J is TRBJ1-2, with a weak D call TRBD1 (5 bases). Source material: naive CD4+ T cells from PBMCs. The subset is: CD45RA+ positively selected. The CDR3 sequence: CASSETRDVWRYTF. CDR3 in DNA: TGTGCCAGCTCAGAGACCCGGGACGTCTGGCGCTACACCTTC.